What follows are 32 T cell receptor beta chains derived from one specimen sequenced in a study of T cell repertoires in aging, cancer and after chemotherapy. The template was genomic DNA from peripheral blood, not RNA. A mixed TRB-A/B primer pool amplified rearranged TRB by multiplex touch-down PCR. TCRdb re-derived calls from the multiplex PCR reads in MiXCR, one entry per CDR3 protein. The table lists about 5,000 distinct CDR3 sequences, 20% to 25% of them singletons. Sequenced material: blood. The receptors come from a human donor with a blood cancer.

The rearrangement uses TRBV5-1 and TRBJ2-7; 8 bases are shared with TRBD1. In germline, CDR1 is SGHRS, CDR2 YFSETQ. The trim removed 0 bases at V and 2 bases at J, leaving 10 bases unmatched. CDR3 length equals 17 residues. CDR3 coding DNA: TGCGCCAGCAGCTTGGGACAGGGGCAAGTCGTAGCCTACGAGCAGTACTTC. This codes for CASSLGQGQVVAYEQYF.

By sample share, this clonotype is medium-sized. The chain uses TRBV5-6 and TRBJ1-3; D might be TRBD1 (6 bases). V lost 4 bases to trimming and J lost 0 bases, with 17 bases between them. Germline CDR1 and CDR2: SGHDT and YYEEEE. This CDR3 has 17 amino acids. The DNA of the CDR3 is TGTGCCAGCAGCGCAACAGGGAAATGGGGCTCTGGAAACACCATATATTTT. This encodes CASSATGKWGSGNTIYF.

The chain couples TRBV5-1 to TRBJ2-1, with 12 positions matching TRBD2. Germline loops: CDR1 SGHRS, CDR2 YFSETQ. Trimming at V came to 4 bases and at J to 8 bases, leaving 7 bases not matched to a gene. The CDR3 contains 15 residues. For the CDR3, the DNA is TGCGCCAGCAGCCCAGGACTAGCGGGGAGGGATGAGCAGTTCTTC. This encodes CASSPGLAGRDEQFF.

Relative to its sample, this clonotype is medium-sized. The J gene is TRBJ1-2, the V gene TRBV6-2 or TRBV6-3; TRBD1 matches at 7 bases. The CDR3 is 12 residues long. Germline assignment: CDR1 MNHEY and CDR2 SVGEGT. V was pared by 9 bases and J by 8 bases, with 9 bases of the junction left unmatched. This CDR3 is CASREQGYGYTF. In DNA, the CDR3 is TGTGCCAGTAGAGAACAGGGGTACGGCTACACCTTC.

This clonotype is medium-sized. This chain uses TRBV19 with TRBJ2-7; a possible D gene is TRBD1 (5 bases). This CDR3 spans 15 amino acids. Trimming removed 5 bases from V and 0 bases from J, with 14 bases in between. CDR1 LNHDA and CDR2 SQIVND come from the germline V gene (reference sequence). The CDR3: CASSFGHTSSYEQYF. CDR3 nucleotide sequence: TGTGCCAGTAGTTTCGGACATACCTCCTCCTACGAGCAGTACTTC.

The chain joins TRBV6-5 to TRBJ2-6; D gene unclear. V was trimmed by 5 bases and J by 4 bases, leaving 6 bases between them. CDR3 length equals 13 residues. The germline CDR1 and CDR2 sequences are MNHEY and SVGAGI. This CDR3 reads CASSASGANVLTF. In nucleotides, the CDR3 is TGTGCCAGCAGTGCCTCCGGGGCCAACGTCCTGACTTTC.

Relative to its sample, this clonotype is medium-sized. This rearrangement joins TRBV6-5 to TRBJ2-4, with TRBD1 matching 7 bases. J lost 7 bases, V lost 4 bases, and 10 bases had no gene match. Germline CDR1 reads MNHEY; CDR2 reads SVGAGI. The CDR3 has 15 residues. The CDR3 region has the DNA TGTGCCAGCAGTTCCAGACAGGGTCTATCTAACATTCAGTACTTC. Translating gives CASSSRQGLSNIQYF.

Within the sample, this clonotype is medium-sized (0.01 to 0.1%). The V and J genes are TRBV19 and TRBJ1-3; tentatively, D is TRBD1 (6 bases). Germline V gene data show CDR1 as LNHDA and CDR2 as SQIVND (reference sequence). This CDR3 has 18 residues. The V end was cut by 3 bases, the J end by 2 bases, with 20 bases between. CDR3 DNA: TGTGCCAGTAGTATGCAACCCACCGGGGGCTCGGCTGGAAACACCATATATTTT. It translates to CASSMQPTGGSAGNTIYF.

The chain has TRBV20-1 and TRBJ2-7; D call uncertain. Trimming stripped 3 bases from V and 2 bases from J, with 8 bases between. This CDR3 is 12 amino acids long. CDR1 and CDR2 (germline): DFQATT, SNEGSKA (reference sequence). The CDR3 region is CSASWGTYEQYF. CDR3 DNA sequence: TGCAGTGCTAGTTGGGGTACCTACGAGCAGTACTTC.

This clonotype was detected only once. Its ends do not fully match the called genes, so a read error is possible. V is TRBV10-3 and J is TRBJ2-5, with D hard to call. The germline V gene has CDR1 ENHRY and CDR2 SYGVKD. CDR3 length: 16 amino acids. CDR3 protein: CASSEAWKKGQETQYF. CDR3 nucleotide sequence: TGTGCCAGCAGTGAAGCGTGGAAAAAGGGACAAGAGACCCAGTACTTC.

The chain employs TRBV11-1 and TRBJ2-3; the match to TRBD2 covers 9 bases. The germline V gene has CDR1 SGHAT and CDR2 FQDESV (reference sequence). V was clipped by 3 bases and J by 4 bases; unmatched bases: 5. The CDR3 totals 15 residues. CDR3 DNA sequence: TGTGCCAGCAGCTTTGGCGGGGGGGCCGCAGATACGCAGTATTTT. Translated, it gives CASSFGGGAADTQYF.

This clonotype was recorded only once. A clone one base away is much larger, so this may be a read error. This chain links TRBV14 with TRBJ2-2, with 7 bases lining up with TRBD1. Germline V lookup: CDR1 SGHDN, CDR2 FVKESK. There are 18 residues in the CDR3. The CDR3 nucleotides are TGTGCCAGCAGCCAACGATTGACCGGGACAGTGAACACCCGGGAGCTGTTTTTT. It encodes CASSQRLTGTVNTRELFF.

V and J are TRBV6-5 and TRBJ1-1; perhaps TRBD1 as D (5 bases). Germline loops: CDR1 MNHEY, CDR2 SVGAGI. The CDR3 extends over 16 amino acids. Trimming removed 6 bases from V and 0 bases from J, with 17 bases in between. The CDR3 reads CASSQYVGVLNTEAFF. The CDR3 DNA follows: TGTGCCAGCAGCCAGTATGTAGGGGTATTGAACACTGAAGCTTTCTTT.

In its sample, this clonotype ranks as medium-sized. The genes are TRBV6-1 and TRBJ1-4, with TRBD1 matching 8 bases. This CDR3 spans 16 amino acids. The J segment lost 7 bases and the V segment lost 6 bases, leaving 13 bases of the junction unmatched. The germline V gene encodes CDR1 MNHNS and CDR2 SASEGT. As DNA, the CDR3 is TGTGCCAGCAGACTAATGACAGGGGCGGTCGGTGAAAAACTGTTTTTT. As protein: CASRLMTGAVGEKLFF.

The chain links TRBV6-1 to TRBJ1-6; D is ambiguous. There are 12 residues in the CDR3. V was trimmed by 5 bases and J by 6 bases, leaving 5 bases between them. Germline CDR1 reads MNHNS; CDR2 reads SASEGT. This chain's CDR3 is CASSLSNSPLHF. DNA for the CDR3: TGTGCCAGCAGTTTGAGTAATTCACCCCTCCACTTT.

By proportion, this clonotype is medium-sized. The chain has TRBV27 and TRBJ2-1; 8 bases line up with TRBD2. Germline CDR1 reads MNHEY; CDR2 reads SMNVEV (reference sequence). J gave up 7 bases and V 3 bases, and 14 bases lay outside the gene matches. The CDR3 is made up of 17 amino acids. The CDR3 loop reads CASSFPRGSGGWNEQFF. In DNA, the CDR3 is TGTGCCAGCAGTTTCCCCCGGGGCAGCGGGGGTTGGAATGAGCAGTTCTTC.

This clonotype was picked up a small number of times. The rearrangement joins TRBV7-9 to TRBJ2-3; 7 bases fit TRBD2. Unmatched junction bases numbered 6, after V lost 7 bases and J lost 2 bases. The CDR3 totals 14 residues. CDR1 SEHNR and CDR2 FQNEAQ come from the germline V gene (reference sequence). DNA of the CDR3: TGTGCCAGCACCTGGGGGGGGAACACAGATACGCAGTATTTT. It translates to CASTWGGNTDTQYF.

This clonotype is medium-sized (0.01 to 0.1%) by share. The V call is TRBV6-1, the J call TRBJ1-4; 11 positions match TRBD1. The CDR3 runs to 15 residues. Per the germline V gene, CDR1 is MNHNS and CDR2 is SASEGT. Trimming removed 6 bases from V and 7 bases from J; junction bases left unmatched: 7. The CDR3 sequence: CASSMGQGGVEKLFF. The CDR3 region has the DNA TGTGCCAGCAGCATGGGACAGGGGGGAGTTGAAAAACTGTTTTTT.

The chain combines TRBV12-3 or TRBV12-4 with TRBJ1-1, with TRBD1 identical over 7 bases. The CDR3 has 16 residues. The trim removed 3 bases at V and 1 base at J, leaving 8 bases unmatched. The CDR3 DNA follows: TGTGCCAGCAGTTTGTATAGGGACAGAGGGAACACTGAAGCTTTCTTT. Translating it yields CASSLYRDRGNTEAFF.

This chain joins TRBV5-1 and TRBJ1-4; D possibly corresponds to TRBD1 (6 bases). The CDR3 contains 15 residues. The germline V and J ends were trimmed by 4 bases and 0 bases, with 10 bases remaining between them. Germline assignment: CDR1 SGHRS and CDR2 YFSETQ. Here the CDR3 DNA reads TGCGCCAGCAGCCCACAGGGAGCAACTAATGAAAAACTGTTTTTT. This encodes CASSPQGATNEKLFF.

By share, this clonotype ranks as medium-sized. The chain combines TRBV19 with TRBJ1-4; 10 bases agree with TRBD1. With 5 bases clipped from V and 8 bases from J, the junction kept 5 bases outside the gene matches. This CDR3 has 14 amino acids. The V gene's germline CDR1 is LNHDA and CDR2 SQIVND (reference sequence). This chain's CDR3 is CASSRWGQGEKLFF. DNA of the CDR3: TGTGCCAGTAGTCGCTGGGGACAGGGGGAAAAACTGTTTTTT.

The chain is built from TRBV7-9 and TRBJ1-1, with 7 bases that match TRBD1. CDR1 SEHNR and CDR2 FQNEAQ come from the germline V gene (reference sequence). The CDR3 spans 18 residues. Unmatched junction bases numbered 13, after V lost 2 bases and J lost 1 base. The DNA for the CDR3 is TGTGCCAGCAGCTTAAGGTGGTCCCAGGGACAGTCGAACACTGAAGCTTTCTTT. Residues: CASSLRWSQGQSNTEAFF.

This clonotype was found a few times. The rearrangement links TRBV7-4 to TRBJ2-5; D tentatively fits TRBD1 or TRBD2 (5 bases each). From germline, CDR1 is SGHVT and CDR2 SQSDAQ. There are 16 residues in the CDR3. The V gene lost 1 base and the J gene lost 1 base, with 13 bases spanning the gap. The CDR3 DNA follows: TGTGCCAGCAGCTTAGTAGCCGGGACGGGCCAAGAGACCCAGTACTTC. It encodes CASSLVAGTGQETQYF.

This clonotype is termed medium-sized. The chain is built from TRBV5-5 and TRBJ1-3, with 8 bases identical to TRBD1. V trimming: 3 bases; J trimming: 3 bases; junction bases outside the gene matches: 5. The germline V gene encodes CDR1 SGHKS and CDR2 YYEKEE (reference sequence). The CDR3 totals 15 residues. The CDR3 DNA is TGTGCCAGCAGCTGGGACAGGCAACGTGGAAACACCATATATTTT. This translates into CASSWDRQRGNTIYF.

Judged by abundance, this clonotype is medium-sized. This chain links TRBV19 with TRBJ1-1; D gene uncertain. The CDR3 totals 12 residues. The V gene's germline CDR1 is LNHDA and CDR2 SQIVND (reference sequence). Trimming stripped 6 bases from V and 1 base from J, with 6 bases between. The CDR3 DNA follows: TGTGCCAGTAGCCGGCAGAACACTGAAGCTTTCTTT. This gives the protein CASSRQNTEAFF. The full variable domain, in which reference TRBV19 and TRBJ1-1 provide the parts outside the CDR3, is DGGITQSPKYLFRKEGQNVTLSCEQNLNHDAMYWYRQDPGQGLRLIYYSQIVNDFQKGDIAEGYSVSREKKESFPLTVTSAQKNPTAFYLCASSRQNTEAFFGQGTRLTVV.

This clonotype is medium-sized. The chain is built from TRBV6-5 and TRBJ1-1; no clear D. Looked up from germline, CDR1 is MNHEY and CDR2 is SVGAGI. The CDR3 loop spans 14 amino acids. The ends were cut back, 1 base at V and 0 bases at J, with 6 bases in the middle. As DNA, the CDR3 is TGTGCCAGCAGTTACTTTGGGATGAACACTGAAGCTTTCTTT. It specifies CASSYFGMNTEAFF.

This clonotype has just a few counts. The chain uses TRBV6-5 and TRBJ2-5; 7 nucleotides agree with TRBD2. The CDR3 sequence is 14 residues long. The germline V gene has CDR1 MNHEY and CDR2 SVGAGI. J gave up 9 bases and V 6 bases, and 13 bases lay outside the gene matches. The CDR3 reads CASRERGRGLAQYF. Here the CDR3 DNA reads TGTGCCAGCAGGGAGCGGGGACGCGGTTTGGCCCAGTACTTC.

By share, this clonotype counts as medium-sized. This chain connects TRBV11-1 to TRBJ2-1; 15 bases agree with TRBD2. Germline values: CDR1 SGHAT, CDR2 FQDESV (reference sequence). This CDR3 is 17 amino acids long. Germline trimming cut 3 bases from V and 9 bases from J; bases unmatched to any gene: 9. The CDR3: CASSLRGLAGGSSEQFF. The DNA of the CDR3 is TGTGCCAGCAGCTTGAGAGGACTAGCGGGGGGGAGCAGTGAGCAGTTCTTC.

J is TRBJ1-1 and V is TRBV29-1, with D possibly matching TRBD1 (6 bases). Per germline, CDR1 SQVTM and CDR2 ANQGSEA. The CDR3 length is 13 residues. V lost 5 bases and J lost 1, with 11 bases in between. The CDR3 nucleotides are TGCAGCGTTCACAGGGACCCGAACACTGAAGCTTTCTTT. Translation: CSVHRDPNTEAFF.

Note on this clonotype: It may be a read error: a sequence one base away is much more abundant. CDR3 loop: CASSLKWGKTVNEQFF. DNA of the CDR3: TGCGCCAGCAGCTTGAAGTGGGGAAAAACGGTCAATGAGCAGTTCTTC. The genes are TRBV5-1 and TRBJ2-1; D not resolved. V dropped 1 base and J dropped 6 bases, with 17 bases sitting between them. CDR1 is SGHRS and CDR2 is YFSETQ in the germline V gene. This CDR3 spans 16 amino acids. Full variable domain (missing parts from reference TRBV5-1 and TRBJ2-1): KAGVTQTPRYLIKTRGQQVTLSCSPISGHRSVSWYQQTPGQGLQFLFEYFSETQRNKGNFPGRFSGRQFSNSRSEMNVSTLELGDSALYLCASSLKWGKTVNEQFFGPGTRLTVL.

The genes are TRBV10-1 and TRBJ2-3, with 8 positions matching TRBD2. CDR3 length equals 15 residues. V was clipped by 8 bases and J by 4 bases; unmatched bases: 11. CDR1 and CDR2 from the germline V gene are WNHNN and SYGVQD (reference sequence). The CDR3 nucleotides are TGCGCCAGCGGGGGGCCCGGGGGGGTCCCAGATACGCAGTATTTT. This encodes CASGGPGGVPDTQYF.

The J gene is TRBJ2-7, the V gene TRBV11-2, with a weak D call TRBD1 (5 bases). The V and J ends lost 0 bases and 4 bases respectively, with 13 bases between them. Per the germline V gene, CDR1 is SGHAT and CDR2 is FQNNGV. This CDR3 comprises 15 residues. The CDR3 coding sequence is TGTGCCAGCAGCTTAGATTCAAGGGGCTGGTACGAGCAGTACTTC. This codes for CASSLDSRGWYEQYF.